Presented here are 31 T cell receptor beta chains from one specimen sequenced in a study of blood T cell repertoires in COVID-19. TCRdb's copy holds only in-frame clones and misses some; the assay was immunoSEQ multiplex PCR. The top ten hold over 12% of the sample, which has 220,000 or so clones, around 90% seen once. Sequencing was done on a sample of PBMCs or T cells enriched from blood (not recorded which). The receptor set was obtained from a man aged 25 to 40 who had been exposed to COVID-19.

To note about this clone: Sequence at one end of the junction differs from germline and may be a read error. This rearrangement joins TRBV2 to TRBJ2-7; possible D gene TRBD1, 6 bases. The CDR3 contains 10 residues. Germline CDR1 reads SNHLY; CDR2 reads FYNNEI. CDR3 region: CASRNPGDSF. The CDR3 DNA is TGTGCCAGCAGAAATCCAGGGGATTCTTTC.

The DNA for the CDR3 is TGTGCCAGTAGTAAGACCACCCCGGAGCAGGGAAATTCACCCCTCCACTTT. Encoded protein: CASSKTTPEQGNSPLHF. The chain is built from TRBV19 and TRBJ1-6; tentatively, D is TRBD1 (5 bases). The CDR3 consists of 17 residues. V lost 4 bases and J 7 bases, leaving 20 bases between the germline ends. Germline values: CDR1 LNHDA, CDR2 SQIVND (reference sequence).

The chain uses TRBV9 and TRBJ2-3; 7 bases are shared with TRBD2. After removal of 4 bases from V and 4 bases from J, the junction contained 9 bases not matched to a gene. This CDR3 spans 15 amino acids. Looked up from germline, CDR1 is SGDLS and CDR2 is YYNGEE. The CDR3 DNA follows: TGTGCCAGCAGCCCGATGGGCGGGGGACCAGATACGCAGTATTTT. Translated, it gives CASSPMGGGPDTQYF.

The chain recombines TRBV6-5 with TRBJ2-7, with a weak D call TRBD1 (6 bases). The CDR3 spans 12 residues. CDR1 is MNHEY, CDR2 SVGAGI, per germline. V lost 6 bases and J lost 4, with 10 bases in between. The DNA of the CDR3 is TGTGCCAGCAGCCAGGGGTTGTACGAGCAGTACTTC. This codes for CASSQGLYEQYF.

The CDR3 sequence: CAISESSLAQSTEAFF. CDR3 nucleotides: TGTGCCATCAGTGAGTCTTCTTTAGCCCAGTCCACTGAAGCTTTCTTT. The rearrangement uses TRBV10-3 and TRBJ1-1, with D uncertain. Deletions cut 0 bases from V and 4 bases from J, with 15 bases between. Germline values: CDR1 ENHRY, CDR2 SYGVKD. The CDR3 contains 16 residues.

This sequence joins TRBV7-9 and TRBJ2-5; 7 bases line up with TRBD2. Germline V gene sequence: CDR1 SEHNR, CDR2 FQNEAQ (reference sequence). CDR3 length: 16 residues. Trimming took 10 bases from V and 2 from J; bases not matched to a gene: 16. For the CDR3, the DNA is TGTGCCACCTCCAAGGGCGAGCGGGGCGATCAAGAGACCCAGTACTTC. This encodes CATSKGERGDQETQYF.

This chain uses TRBV6-8 with TRBJ1-4, with 7 bases identical to TRBD1. J lost 1 base, V lost 4 bases, and 6 bases had no gene match. The germline V gene encodes CDR1 MNHGY and CDR2 SAAAGT. The CDR3 has 16 residues. This chain's CDR3 is CASSCDRVQTNEKLFF. CDR3 DNA sequence: TGTGCCAGCAGTTGCGACAGGGTACAAACTAATGAAAAACTGTTTTTT.

The rearrangement joins TRBV3-1 (or the pseudogene TRBV3-2) to TRBJ1-2, with TRBD1 identical over 7 bases. CDR1 LGHDT and CDR2 YNNKEL come from the germline V gene (reference sequence). V was clipped by 4 bases and J by 4 bases; unmatched bases: 9. The CDR3 runs to 15 residues. CDR3 protein: CASSRAKGAGYGYTF. CDR3 DNA sequence: TGTGCCAGCAGCCGTGCCAAGGGGGCGGGCTATGGCTACACCTTC.

CDR3 region: CASSQDAGGKFF. For the CDR3, the DNA is TGTGCCAGCAGCCAAGATGCGGGGGGTAAGTTCTTC. This chain links TRBV4-2 with TRBJ2-1, with 8 bases lining up with TRBD2. V shed 0 bases and J 14 bases; nucleotides not matched to a gene: 3. The CDR3 is 12 amino acids. The germline CDR1 and CDR2 sequences are LGHNA and YNFKEQ.

This chain connects TRBV7-9 to TRBJ1-3; D perhaps matches TRBD1 (5 bases). The length of the CDR3 is 13 residues. V was pared by 5 bases and J by 6 bases, with 11 bases between. Germline V gene sequence: CDR1 SEHNR, CDR2 FQNEAQ (reference sequence). The CDR3 nucleotides are TGTGCCAGCAGCGTCGGGGGGGAAAACACCATATATTTT. It translates to CASSVGGENTIYF.

This rearrangement joins TRBV5-1 to TRBJ2-7; possible D gene TRBD1, 7 bases. The length of the CDR3 is 14 residues. Germline CDR1 SGHRS, CDR2 YFSETQ. Deletions cut 0 bases from V and 3 bases from J, with 10 bases between. CDR3 in DNA: TGCGCCAGCAGCTTGGGCAGGGGGGTCTACGAGCAGTACTTC. Amino acid sequence: CASSLGRGVYEQYF.

The V and J genes are TRBV5-5 and TRBJ2-7; the D is unclear. CDR3 length: 12 residues. Germline V gene data show CDR1 as SGHKS and CDR2 as YYEKEE (reference sequence). V lost 2 bases to trimming and J lost 9 bases, with 12 bases between them. DNA of the CDR3: TGTGCCAGCAGCTTCCCTACCATGAGGCAGTACTTC. Translated, it gives CASSFPTMRQYF.

The CDR3 here is CASQTGNQPQHF. CDR3 nucleotide sequence: TGTGCCAGCCAGACAGGGAATCAGCCCCAGCATTTT. V gene TRBV6-5 combines with J gene TRBJ1-5, with TRBD1 matching 7 bases. This CDR3 spans 12 amino acids. Unmatched junction bases numbered 2, after V lost 8 bases and J lost 4 bases. Germline CDR1 and CDR2: MNHEY and SVGAGI.

The chain couples TRBV5-4 to TRBJ1-2, with D possibly being TRBD1 (6 bases). V dropped 5 bases and J dropped 0 bases, with 11 bases sitting between them. The CDR3 is 14 residues long. Germline lookup yields CDR1 SGHNT and CDR2 YYREEE (reference sequence). The CDR3 here is CASSRQETNYGYTF. The CDR3 DNA reads as TGTGCCAGCAGTCGACAGGAAACTAACTATGGCTACACCTTC.

The chain carries TRBV6-5 and TRBJ2-2; TRBD1 matches 8 bases. Losses at the gene ends were 2 bases for V and 4 bases for J; bases not matched to a gene: 6. Germline lookup yields CDR1 MNHEY and CDR2 SVGAGI. The CDR3 has 16 amino acids. The CDR3: CASSYEGQVITGELFF. The CDR3, as DNA: TGTGCCAGCAGTTACGAGGGACAGGTGATCACCGGGGAGCTGTTTTTT.

The chain employs TRBV4-2 and TRBJ2-7, with 12 bases that match TRBD1. The CDR3 spans 15 residues. Unmatched junction bases numbered 3, after V lost 0 bases and J lost 6 bases. From germline, CDR1 is LGHNA and CDR2 YNFKEQ. The CDR3 coding sequence is TGTGCCAGCAGCCAAGATGGGACAGGGGGCGGCGAGCAGTACTTC. It specifies CASSQDGTGGGEQYF.

J is TRBJ2-1 and V is TRBV4-3; 9 bases line up with TRBD2. The germline V gene encodes CDR1 LGHNA and CDR2 YSLEER. J lost 0 bases, V lost 1 base, and 10 bases had no gene match. The CDR3 extends over 19 amino acids. CDR3 sequence reads: CASSQAYSGGISSYNEQFF. CDR3 sequence (DNA): TGCGCCAGCAGCCAAGCTTATAGCGGGGGAATAAGCTCCTACAATGAGCAGTTCTTC.

This clone was detected once. The CDR3 sequence: CAIEKGQGTDTQYF. CDR3 bases: TGTGCCATCGAGAAGGGACAGGGCACAGATACGCAGTATTTT. The J gene is TRBJ2-3, the V gene TRBV10-3; 8 bases map to TRBD1. V trimming: 8 bases; J trimming: 1 base; junction bases outside the gene matches: 5. The CDR3 has 14 residues. Looked up from germline, CDR1 is ENHRY and CDR2 is SYGVKD.

This chain joins TRBV9 and TRBJ2-1; the D is unclear. Deletions cut 0 bases from V and 7 bases from J, with 14 bases between. The CDR3 is 15 residues long. From germline, CDR1 is SGDLS and CDR2 YYNGEE. CDR3 protein: CASSVAIGALNEQFF. The CDR3 coding sequence is TGTGCCAGCAGCGTAGCTATAGGAGCGTTGAATGAGCAGTTCTTC.

The chain carries TRBV2 and TRBJ2-7; 8 bases align to TRBD1. V gave up 6 bases and J gave up 0 bases; unmatched junction bases: 4. The germline V gene encodes CDR1 SNHLY and CDR2 FYNNEI. The CDR3 covers 14 residues. The CDR3 here is CASSPGQASYEQYF. In DNA, the CDR3 is TGTGCCAGCAGCCCGGGACAGGCCTCCTACGAGCAGTACTTC. The complete variable domain, with remaining parts taken from reference TRBV2 and TRBJ2-7, reads EPEVTQTPSHQVTQMGQEVILRCVPISNHLYFYWYRQILGQKVEFLVSFYNNEISEKSEIFDDQFSVERPDGSNFTLKIRSTKLEDSAMYFCASSPGQASYEQYFGPGTRLTVT.

The V and J genes are TRBV7-2 and TRBJ1-2; a possible D gene is TRBD1 (5 bases). V lost 4 bases to trimming and J lost 4 bases, with 13 bases between them. Looked up from germline, CDR1 is SGHTA and CDR2 is FQGNSA. This CDR3 has 14 amino acids. CDR3 nucleotide sequence: TGTGCCAGCAGCTCGGCGGGGCGCATCTATGGCTACACCTTC. This gives the protein CASSSAGRIYGYTF.

In this sample, this clone turned up once. The chain uses TRBV4-2 and TRBJ1-2, with D uncertain. Germline CDR1 reads LGHNA; CDR2 reads YNFKEQ. V lost 4 bases, J lost 7 bases, and 13 bases lay in between. This CDR3 contains 13 residues. The CDR3 DNA sequence: TGTGCCAGCAGCCTGGGCCAGGTGTCTGGCTACACCTTC. As protein: CASSLGQVSGYTF.

The CDR3 coding sequence is TGTGCCAGCAGCTTATTGTACGGCGGGACTAGTAGGGTTAATGAGCAGTTCTTC. This gives the protein CASSLLYGGTSRVNEQFF. This chain connects TRBV7-9 to TRBJ2-1, with 8 bases matching TRBD2. Germline CDR1 reads SEHNR; CDR2 reads FQNEAQ (reference sequence). The CDR3 loop spans 18 amino acids. Trimming at V came to 2 bases and at J to 7 bases, leaving 16 bases not matched to a gene.

V is TRBV30 and J is TRBJ1-5; 8 positions agree with TRBD1. J gave up 5 bases and V 3 bases, and 9 bases lay outside the gene matches. This CDR3 is 15 amino acids long. CDR1 GTSNPN and CDR2 SVGIG come from the germline V gene (reference sequence). Here the CDR3 reads CAWRPQGAEDQPQHF. The CDR3 DNA reads TGTGCCTGGAGGCCGCAGGGGGCCGAGGATCAGCCCCAGCATTTT.

With respect to this clone: This sample also contains other DNA sequences that code for the same CDR3. The chain couples TRBV18 to TRBJ1-1; D ambiguous. Germline-derived CDR1 and CDR2 are KGHSH and LQKENI. This CDR3 spans 14 amino acids. V was clipped by 1 base and J by 1 base, with 7 bases between them. CDR3 sequence: CASSPRTENTEAFF. DNA for the CDR3: TGTGCCAGCTCACCACGAACAGAGAACACTGAAGCTTTCTTT.

The gene calls are TRBV19 and TRBJ1-2, with TRBD1 identical over 7 bases. CDR3 size: 13 residues. Per germline, CDR1 LNHDA and CDR2 SQIVND (reference sequence). The V gene end was trimmed by 9 bases and the J gene end by 3 bases; junction bases not matched to a gene: 7. Here the CDR3 DNA reads TGTGCCAGCCGACAGGGAGAGGACTATGGCTACACCTTC. It is translated as CASRQGEDYGYTF. Full variable domain (outside the CDR3, taken from reference TRBV19 and TRBJ1-2): DGGITQSPKYLFRKEGQNVTLSCEQNLNHDAMYWYRQDPGQGLRLIYYSQIVNDFQKGDIAEGYSVSREKKESFPLTVTSAQKNPTAFYLCASRQGEDYGYTFGSGTRLTVV.

V gene TRBV2 combines with J gene TRBJ1-1, with unresolved D. CDR1 SNHLY and CDR2 FYNNEI come from the germline V gene. The CDR3 totals 15 residues. Trimming took off 8 bases at V and 0 bases at J, with 16 bases between the two ends. DNA for the CDR3: TGTGCCAGCCTCGGGAGTGTAGCGGTGAACACTGAAGCTTTCTTT. Protein sequence: CASLGSVAVNTEAFF.

Note on this clone: Additional DNA sequences in this sample encode the identical CDR3. The V call is TRBV20-1, the J call TRBJ1-2, with D uncertain. The ends were cut back, 6 bases at V and 3 bases at J, with 8 bases in the middle. Germline CDR1 is DFQATT and CDR2 is SNEGSKA (reference sequence). The CDR3 contains 11 residues. CDR3 DNA: TGCAGTGCCGCCCCGGACTATGGCTACACCTTC. This translates into CSAAPDYGYTF.

This chain's CDR3 is CASSEHGELFF. CDR3 in DNA: TGTGCCAGCAGTGAACACGGGGAGCTGTTTTTT. The chain joins TRBV6-1 to TRBJ2-2; D is unclear. V lost 2 bases and J 7 bases, leaving 2 bases between the germline ends. The CDR3 has 11 residues. Germline CDR1 and CDR2: MNHNS and SASEGT.

V usage is TRBV11-2 and J usage is TRBJ2-2; the match to TRBD2 covers 14 bases. CDR1 and CDR2 from the germline V gene are SGHAT and FQNNGV. CDR3 size: 18 residues. Unmatched junction bases numbered 10, after V lost 7 bases and J lost 3 bases. CDR3: CASTLGLAGVTYTGELFF. Here the CDR3 DNA reads TGTGCCAGCACCCTGGGACTAGCGGGGGTTACTTACACCGGGGAGCTGTTTTTT.

The chain recombines TRBV5-6 with TRBJ1-3; no clear D. Germline V gene data show CDR1 as SGHDT and CDR2 as YYEEEE. The CDR3 loop spans 16 amino acids. V lost 0 bases, J lost 0 bases, and 10 bases lay in between. CDR3 sequence (DNA): TGTGCCAGCAGCTTGGCCTATAGGAGCTCTGGAAACACCATATATTTT. This translates into CASSLAYRSSGNTIYF.